This T cell receptor (beta chain) appears in the sequencing data of a study of cytomegalovirus exposure and HLA in healthy donors. Study context: The approximately 120 validation repertoires and the roughly 700 first-cohort repertoires shared a platform, a later analysis reported. Study-wide findings and caveats: Overall, approximately 150 TCR beta chains were annotated as cytomegalovirus-associated. CMV antigen specificity of a few CMV-associated chains was confirmed in vitro.

The assay was immunoSEQ multiplex PCR, and TCRdb's table has in-frame clones only and misses some. This table has about 310,000 clones, roughly 86% appearing once. The CDR3 has 19 residues. V trimming: 0 bases; J trimming: 0 bases; junction bases outside the gene matches: 4. Germline values: CDR1 MGHRA, CDR2 YSYEKL. With respect to this clone: Its antigen remains unknown.

This clonotype was sampled from a man aged 25 to 45 in good health and CMV-seronegative. The sequenced sample consisted of PBMCs. This chain connects TRBV4-1 to TRBJ2-1; TRBD2 agrees at 14 bases. Written as DNA, the CDR3 is TGCGCCAGCAGCCAAGATGGTGGACTAGCGGGGGGCTCCTACAATGAGCAGTTCTTC. Its protein product is CASSQDGGLAGGSYNEQFF.